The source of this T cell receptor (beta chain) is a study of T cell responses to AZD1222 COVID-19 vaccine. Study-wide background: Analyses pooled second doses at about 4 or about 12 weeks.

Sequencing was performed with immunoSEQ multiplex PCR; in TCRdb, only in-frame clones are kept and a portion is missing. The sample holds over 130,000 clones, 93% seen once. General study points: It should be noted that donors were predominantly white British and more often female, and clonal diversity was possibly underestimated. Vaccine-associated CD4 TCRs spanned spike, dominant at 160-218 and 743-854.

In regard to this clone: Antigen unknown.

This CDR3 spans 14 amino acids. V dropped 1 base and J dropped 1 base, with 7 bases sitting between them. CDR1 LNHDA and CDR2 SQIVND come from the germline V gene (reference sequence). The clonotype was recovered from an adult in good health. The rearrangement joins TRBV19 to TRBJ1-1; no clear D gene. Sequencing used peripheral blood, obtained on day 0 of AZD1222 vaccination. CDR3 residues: CASSIGTENTEAFF. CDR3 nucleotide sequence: TGTGCCAGTAGTATAGGGACTGAGAACACTGAAGCTTTCTTT.